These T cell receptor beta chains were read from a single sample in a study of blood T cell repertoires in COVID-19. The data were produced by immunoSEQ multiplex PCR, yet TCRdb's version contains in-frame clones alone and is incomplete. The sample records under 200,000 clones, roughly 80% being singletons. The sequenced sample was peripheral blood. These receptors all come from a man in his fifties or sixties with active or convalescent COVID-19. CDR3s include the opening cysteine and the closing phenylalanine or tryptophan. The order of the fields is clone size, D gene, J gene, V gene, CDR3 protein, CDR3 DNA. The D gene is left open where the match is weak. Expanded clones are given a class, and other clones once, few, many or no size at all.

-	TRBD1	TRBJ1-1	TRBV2	CASSTGTGLYLNTEAFF	TGTGCCAGCAGCACCGGGACAGGGCTCTATCTGAACACTGAAGCTTTCTTT
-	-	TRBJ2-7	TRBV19	CASSTVASSYEQYF	TGTGCCAGTAGCACAGTGGCCTCCTCCTACGAGCAGTACTTC
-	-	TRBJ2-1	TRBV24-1	CATRDSLYNEQFF	TGTGCCACCAGGGACAGCCTATACAATGAGCAGTTCTTC
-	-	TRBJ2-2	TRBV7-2	CASSLQGKSGELFF	TGTGCCAGCAGCTTACAGGGTAAAAGCGGGGAGCTGTTTTTT
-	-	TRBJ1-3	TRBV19	CASSPRQSSGNTIYF	TGTGCCAGTAGTCCTCGACAGAGCTCTGGAAACACCATATATTTT
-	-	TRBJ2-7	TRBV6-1	CASRAFGNEQYF	TGTGCCAGCAGGGCATTCGGGAACGAGCAGTACTTC
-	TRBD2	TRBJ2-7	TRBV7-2	CASSLDPSGSYEQYF	TGTGCCAGCAGCTTAGATCCTAGCGGGAGCTACGAGCAGTACTTC
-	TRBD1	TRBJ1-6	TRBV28	CAIRLTGDSPLHF	TGTGCCATTCGCTTGACAGGGGACTCACCCCTCCACTTT
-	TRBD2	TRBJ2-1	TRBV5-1	CASSYNGLRAGRDEQFF	TGCGCCAGCAGCTATAACGGATTGCGAGCGGGACGGGATGAGCAGTTCTTC
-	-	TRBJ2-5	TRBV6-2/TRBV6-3	CASSRGGYRETQYF	TGTGCCAGCAGTCGTGGAGGATACCGGGAGACCCAGTACTTC
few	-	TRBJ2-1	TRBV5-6	CASSTTRWGGDEQFF	TGTGCCAGCAGCACCACCCGATGGGGGGGCGATGAGCAGTTCTTC
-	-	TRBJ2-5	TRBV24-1	CATSDSFSKSSEWEEETQYF	TGTGCCACCAGTGATTCGTTTTCAAAATCTAGCGAATGGGAGGAAGAGACCCAGTACTTC
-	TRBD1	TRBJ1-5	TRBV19	CASSSWTGGGQPQHF	TGTGCCAGTAGTTCATGGACAGGGGGCGGTCAGCCCCAGCATTTT
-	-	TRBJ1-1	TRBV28	CASSLLVNTEAFF	TGTGCCAGCAGTTTGTTAGTGAACACTGAAGCTTTCTTT
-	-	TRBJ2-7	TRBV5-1	CASSLATGYEQYF	TGCGCCAGCAGCTTGGCCACAGGTTACGAGCAGTACTTC
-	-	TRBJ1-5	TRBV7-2	CASSPSSNQPQHF	TGTGCCAGCAGCCCTAGTAGCAATCAGCCCCAGCATTTT
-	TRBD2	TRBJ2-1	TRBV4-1	CASSQVAGGSYNEQFF	TGCGCCAGCAGCCAAGTCGCGGGAGGCTCCTACAATGAGCAGTTCTTC
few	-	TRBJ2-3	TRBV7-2	CASSLFSGPNTQYF	TGTGCCAGCAGCTTGTTTAGCGGCCCCAATACGCAGTATTTT
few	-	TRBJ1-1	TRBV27	CASSLYRYTEAFF	TGTGCCAGCAGTTTATACAGATACACTGAAGCTTTCTTT
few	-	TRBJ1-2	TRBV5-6	CASSLDTGTFFGYTF	TGTGCCAGCAGCTTGGACACCGGGACATTCTTTGGCTACACCTTC
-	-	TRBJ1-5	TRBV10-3	CAISDKGQNQPQHF	TGTGCCATCAGTGATAAAGGACAGAATCAGCCCCAGCATTTT
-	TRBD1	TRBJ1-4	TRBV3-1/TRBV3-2	CASSQDQGTDTEKLFF	TGTGCCAGCAGCCAAGATCAGGGGACAGACACCGAAAAACTGTTTTTT
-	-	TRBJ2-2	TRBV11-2	CASSPKEAGMVNTGELFF	TGTGCCAGCAGCCCCAAGGAGGCAGGAATGGTGAACACCGGGGAGCTGTTTTTT
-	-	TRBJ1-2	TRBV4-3	CASSPARGPAQRMSYTF	TGCGCCAGCAGCCCTGCCCGTGGGCCAGCCCAGAGAATGAGCTACACCTTC
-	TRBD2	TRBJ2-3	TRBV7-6	CASSRTQWGRADTQYF	TGTGCCAGCAGCAGAACTCAGTGGGGGAGGGCAGATACGCAGTATTTT
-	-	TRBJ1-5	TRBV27	CASSLNRADQPQHF	TGTGCCAGCAGTTTAAACAGGGCCGATCAGCCCCAGCATTTT
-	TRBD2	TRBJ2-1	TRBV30	CAWSRGTSAYNEQFF	TGTGCCTGGAGTAGGGGGACTAGCGCTTACAATGAGCAGTTCTTC
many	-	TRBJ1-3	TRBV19	CASRDFLARNTIYF	TGTGCCAGTAGGGACTTCCTTGCCCGGAACACCATATATTTT
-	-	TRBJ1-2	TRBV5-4	CASSAEHNYGYTF	TGTGCCAGCAGCGCCGAGCATAACTATGGCTACACCTTC
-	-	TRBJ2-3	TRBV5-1	CASSSSGGTDTQYF	TGCGCCAGCAGCTCCTCAGGGGGGACAGATACGCAGTATTTT
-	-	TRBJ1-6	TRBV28	CASSLSAGASSPLHF	TGTGCCAGCAGTTTATCGGCAGGGGCTTCTTCGCCCCTCCACTTT
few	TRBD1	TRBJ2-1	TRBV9	CASSTTGGDYRFEQFF	TGTGCCAGCAGCACGACAGGGGGCGACTATAGATTTGAGCAGTTCTTC
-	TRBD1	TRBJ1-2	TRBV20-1	CSASKGQGARGYTF	TGCAGTGCTAGTAAGGGACAGGGGGCGCGTGGCTACACCTTC
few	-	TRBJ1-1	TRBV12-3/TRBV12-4	CASSFGQRAEAFF	TGTGCCAGCAGTTTTGGCCAGCGGGCTGAAGCTTTCTTT
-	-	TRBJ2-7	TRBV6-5	CASSLSSTYEQYF	TGTGCCAGCAGTCTCTCTAGTACTTACGAGCAGTACTTC
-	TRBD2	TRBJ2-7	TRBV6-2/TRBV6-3	CASSYWASGEEQYF	TGTGCCAGCAGTTACTGGGCTAGCGGGGAAGAGCAGTACTTC
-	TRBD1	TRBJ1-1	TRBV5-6	CASSYWDRENTEAFF	TGTGCCAGCAGCTATTGGGACAGAGAGAACACTGAAGCTTTCTTT
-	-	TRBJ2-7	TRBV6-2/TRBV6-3	CASSYSNSEQYF	TGTGCCAGCAGTTACTCGAATAGCGAGCAGTACTTC
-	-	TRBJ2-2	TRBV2	CASRTSFAGELFF	TGTGCCAGCAGGACTAGTTTCGCCGGGGAGCTGTTTTTT
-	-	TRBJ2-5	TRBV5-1	CASSLYEQETQYF	TGCGCCAGCAGCTTATACGAGCAAGAGACCCAGTACTTC